The 14 T cell receptor beta chains presented below share a single source sample, sequenced in a study of read filtering for tumor transcriptome and immune sequencing. Molecular barcoded adaptors covering alpha/delta and beta/gamma chains were used on approximately 400 ng RNA. TCRdb independently ran MiXCR on the reads; one entry per CDR3 protein. Here the sample spans several thousand distinct CDR3 sequences, roughly 22% being singletons. Source material: a population of CD138-negative cells sorted from bone marrow. The receptors shown here come from a donor over 35 with multiple myeloma.

This clonotype appeared a few times. Without the conserved terminal phenylalanine or tryptophan, this CDR3 likely stems from a read error. The DNA is omitted, as the CDR3 cannot be located on it reliably, and the CDR3 follows TCRdb's listing. The V and J genes are TRBV5-1 and TRBJ1-1. The V gene's germline CDR1 is SGHRS and CDR2 YFSETQ. Termini included, the CDR3 measures 14 amino acids. CDR3 in amino acids: CASSLSESWTEAFL.

In its sample, this clonotype is large. The rearrangement links TRBV20-1 to TRBJ2-1, with TRBD2 identical over 11 bases. V lost 0 bases, J lost 3 bases, and 4 bases stayed unmatched. CDR1 is DFQATT, CDR2 SNEGSKA, per germline (reference sequence). The CDR3 extends over 16 amino acids. The CDR3 loop reads CSARDHTSGGYNEQFF. The CDR3 coding sequence is TGCAGTGCTAGAGATCACACTAGCGGGGGCTACAATGAGCAGTTCTTC.

Relative to its sample, this clonotype is medium-sized. This rearrangement joins TRBV19 to TRBJ2-1, with D tentatively TRBD1 (6 bases). Trimming shortened V by 7 bases and J by 2 bases, and 21 bases separated the two germline ends. This CDR3 spans 17 amino acids. CDR1 and CDR2 (germline): LNHDA, SQIVND (reference sequence). CDR3 region: CASTSPVGTSTYNEQFF. DNA of the CDR3: TGTGCCAGTACTTCCCCGGTCGGGACAAGTACCTACAATGAGCAGTTCTTC. Looking up the rest from reference TRBV19 and TRBJ2-1 gives the full variable domain: DGGITQSPKYLFRKEGQNVTLSCEQNLNHDAMYWYRQDPGQGLRLIYYSQIVNDFQKGDIAEGYSVSREKKESFPLTVTSAQKNPTAFYLCASTSPVGTSTYNEQFFGPGTRLTVL.

In its sample, this clonotype is medium-sized. V usage is TRBV11-3 and J usage is TRBJ2-1, with TRBD2 as a possible D gene (5 bases). Germline V lookup: CDR1 SGHNT, CDR2 YENEEA. This CDR3 contains 17 residues. V was trimmed by 5 bases and J by 1 base, leaving 18 bases between them. This CDR3 reads CASSIRRGSGSYNEQFF. The CDR3 coding sequence is TGTGCCAGCAGCATTCGTCGAGGGTCGGGATCCTACAATGAGCAGTTCTTC.

In its sample, this clonotype is medium-sized. V is TRBV4-1 and J is TRBJ1-1; D remains unclear. The CDR3 consists of 15 residues. Trimming cost V 0 bases and J 4 bases, with 12 bases left between them. CDR1 and CDR2 from the germline V gene are MGHRA and YSYEKL. The CDR3 here is CASSQDPQGFTEAFF. The CDR3 nucleotides read TGCGCCAGCAGCCAAGATCCTCAAGGTTTCACTGAAGCTTTCTTT.

This clonotype is categorized as medium-sized. The chain couples TRBV13 to TRBJ1-5; D might be TRBD1 (5 bases). Germline CDR1 and CDR2: PRHDT and FYEKMQ (reference sequence). Trimming shortened V by 0 bases and J by 5 bases, and 8 bases separated the two germline ends. The CDR3 covers 14 residues. Written as DNA, the CDR3 is TGTGCCAGCAGCTTAGGCCAGGGCTATCAGCCCCAGCATTTT. Amino acids: CASSLGQGYQPQHF.

V usage is TRBV7-3 and J usage is TRBJ2-7; 13 nucleotides line up with TRBD2. Per germline, CDR1 SGHTA and CDR2 FQGTGA. Losses at the gene ends were 2 bases for V and 2 bases for J; bases not matched to a gene: 3. The CDR3 loop spans 16 amino acids. The CDR3 region is CASSLLGTSGAYEQYF. Here the CDR3 DNA reads TGTGCCAGCAGCTTACTCGGGACTAGCGGGGCCTACGAGCAGTACTTC.

This chain links TRBV6-5 with TRBJ2-2; 7 bases agree with TRBD2. There are 15 residues in the CDR3. The junction had 4 bases not matched to a gene; V was cut back by 2 bases and J by 4 bases. Germline-derived CDR1 and CDR2 are MNHEY and SVGAGI. The CDR3 DNA follows: TGTGCCAGCAGTTACGGAACGGGGGGCACCGGGGAGCTGTTTTTT. Translation gives CASSYGTGGTGELFF.

With respect to this clonotype: This likely stems from a read error, as it lies one base from a far larger clone. J is TRBJ1-4 and V is TRBV9, with D possibly matching TRBD1 (6 bases). CDR1 and CDR2 (germline): SGDLS, YYNGEE. The CDR3 runs to 14 residues. The CDR3 reads CASGAGGGADTQDF. CDR3 bases: TGTGCCAGCGGCGCGGGCGGGGGGGCAGATACGCAGGATTTT.

This clonotype is termed medium-sized (0.01 to 0.1%). The germline gene is not matched at one end of the junction; a read error may be the cause. V gene TRBV20-1 combines with J gene TRBJ1-2, with D perhaps TRBD1 (5 bases). Germline CDR1 and CDR2: DFQATT and SNEGSKA (reference sequence). The CDR3 extends over 11 amino acids. The CDR3 DNA sequence: TGCAGTGCTAGCCGAGCCCGGGACCAAAATTTC. Amino acid sequence: CSASRARDQNF.

Concerning this clonotype: This may be a read error: a much more frequent sequence differs by one nucleotide. The chain uses TRBV9 and TRBJ1-1, with D perhaps TRBD1 (5 bases). Germline CDR1 reads SGDLS; CDR2 reads YYNGEE. V was clipped by 0 bases and J by 1 base, with 13 bases between them. The CDR3 loop spans 16 amino acids. CDR3 loop: CASSVGKGTTNTEAFF. CDR3 DNA sequence: TGTGCCAGCAGCGTAGGAAAGGGGACGACGAACACTGAAGCTTTCTTT.

This clonotype was observed many times. This chain links TRBV19 with TRBJ1-4; D is uncertain. In germline, CDR1 is LNHDA, CDR2 SQIVND (reference sequence). The CDR3 length is 14 residues. V was shortened by 6 bases and J by 7 bases, with 15 bases between the two germline ends. CDR3 loop: CASRPGRNREKLFF. CDR3 DNA sequence: TGTGCCAGTAGGCCAGGTCGCAATCGTGAAAAACTGTTTTTT.

This clonotype came up many times. The chain couples TRBV12-3 or TRBV12-4 to TRBJ2-6, with D unresolved. The germline V and J ends were trimmed by 5 bases and 0 bases, with 11 bases remaining between them. The length of the CDR3 is 16 residues. The CDR3 nucleotides are TGTGCCAGCAGTCCGGACCTTAGCTCTGGGGCCAACGTCCTGACTTTC. Translated, it gives CASSPDLSSGANVLTF.

On this clonotype itself: The conserved phenylalanine or tryptophan normally closing the CDR3 is absent here, so this likely arose from a read error. J is TRBJ1-1 and V is TRBV7-9; 7 nucleotides match TRBD1. This CDR3 has 15 amino acids. Germline V gene sequence: CDR1 SEHNR, CDR2 FQNEAQ (reference sequence). With V trimmed by 1 base and J by 6 bases, 8 bases remained unmatched. The CDR3 is CASSLVEGARAEAFL. The CDR3 region has the DNA TGTGCCAGCAGCTTAGTTGAGGGGGCCAGGGCTGAAGCTTTCCTT.